A single sample gave rise to the 27 T cell receptor beta chains below, sequenced in a study of T cell repertoires in cytomegalovirus infection. TCRdb passed the reads through MiXCR, listing each CDR3 protein once. The table shows over 90,000 distinct CDR3 sequences, with approximately 15% occurring only once. Sequenced input: PBMCs. These receptors were taken from a human donor in good health (CMV status not recorded). Some clones in this sample may be carry-over from other donors' samples.

This clonotype was seen at least ten times. This chain joins TRBV5-5 and TRBJ2-1; D uncertain. The CDR3 is 12 residues long. From germline, CDR1 is SGHKS and CDR2 YYEKEE (reference sequence). V was shortened by 4 bases and J by 10 bases, with 12 bases between the two germline ends. CDR3 in amino acids: CASSLLTPEQFF. In nucleotides, the CDR3 is TGTGCCAGCAGCCTTTTGACGCCGGAGCAGTTCTTC.

The gene calls are TRBV2 and TRBJ1-4, with TRBD1 matching over 7 bases. V shed 2 bases and J 5 bases; nucleotides not matched to a gene: 5. This CDR3 region has 15 residues. Germline CDR1 and CDR2: SNHLY and FYNNEI. Here the CDR3 reads CASSESGQLNEKLFF. CDR3 nucleotide sequence: TGTGCCAGCAGTGAATCGGGACAGCTCAATGAAAAACTGTTTTTT.

This clonotype came up many times. The chain joins TRBV7-9 to TRBJ2-7, with TRBD2 identical over 15 bases. V shed 1 base and J 0 bases; nucleotides not matched to a gene: 7. The CDR3 loop spans 19 amino acids. Germline values: CDR1 SEHNR, CDR2 FQNEAQ (reference sequence). CDR3 loop: CASSLVGTSGGTSSYEQYF. The CDR3, as DNA: TGTGCCAGCAGCTTAGTTGGGACTAGCGGGGGGACCAGCTCCTACGAGCAGTACTTC. The full variable domain, its missing parts supplied by reference TRBV7-9 and TRBJ2-7, is DTGVSQNPRHKITKRGQNVTFRCDPISEHNRLYWYRQTLGQGPEFLTYFQNEAQLEKSRLLSDRFSAERPKGSFSTLEIQRTEQGDSAMYLCASSLVGTSGGTSSYEQYFGPGTRLTVT.

This clonotype was seen many times. J is TRBJ1-5 and V is TRBV7-2, with D unresolved. The CDR3 runs 16 residues. V was clipped by 2 bases and J by 0 bases, with 11 bases between them. Germline CDR1 is SGHTA and CDR2 is FQGNSA. CDR3 protein: CASSLSSGYSNQPQHF. The DNA for the CDR3 is TGTGCCAGCAGCTTAAGCTCCGGCTATAGCAATCAGCCCCAGCATTTT.

Many counts were recorded for this clonotype. The chain joins TRBV28 to TRBJ1-2; tentatively, D is TRBD1 (6 bases). V dropped 2 bases and J dropped 2 bases, with 12 bases sitting between them. This CDR3 has 15 residues. The germline V gene has CDR1 MDHEN and CDR2 SYDVKM. CDR3 sequence: CASSLGGRGNYGYTF. DNA of the CDR3: TGTGCCAGCAGTTTAGGGGGCAGGGGAAACTATGGCTACACCTTC.

This chain connects TRBV5-4 to TRBJ2-7; 8 nucleotides align to TRBD1. Trimming at V came to 4 bases and at J to 6 bases, leaving 12 bases not matched to a gene. CDR1 is SGHNT and CDR2 is YYREEE in the germline V gene (reference sequence). The CDR3 loop spans 15 amino acids. CDR3 DNA sequence: TGTGCCAGCAGCACCCCGACAGGGGCGGGAACCGAGCAGTACTTC. As protein: CASSTPTGAGTEQYF.

This clonotype has ten or more counts. The chain carries TRBV12-3 or TRBV12-4 and TRBJ2-3; the match to TRBD2 covers 12 bases. With 6 bases clipped from V and 7 bases from J, the junction kept 5 bases outside the gene matches. This CDR3 region has 14 residues. CDR3 coding DNA: TGTGCCAGCAGGTCTAGCGGGGGGGCAAATACGCAGTATTTT. It translates to CASRSSGGANTQYF.

The V call is TRBV6-1, the J call TRBJ1-5; D not resolved. This CDR3 has 15 residues. Germline CDR1 and CDR2: MNHNS and SASEGT. Trimming shortened V by 5 bases and J by 0 bases, and 11 bases separated the two germline ends. The DNA of the CDR3 is TGTGCCAGCAGTCTGGACCGCGCTAGCAATCAGCCCCAGCATTTT. Amino acids: CASSLDRASNQPQHF.

This clonotype occurred a few times. V is TRBV19 and J is TRBJ2-2; the match to TRBD1 covers 7 bases. Germline lookup yields CDR1 LNHDA and CDR2 SQIVND (reference sequence). J gave up 4 bases and V 0 bases, and 5 bases lay outside the gene matches. The CDR3 spans 16 residues. The CDR3 region is CASSIEAGGRTGELFF. The CDR3 nucleotides read TGTGCCAGTAGTATAGAAGCAGGGGGTCGCACCGGGGAGCTGTTTTTT.

This clonotype has only a few counts. The V gene is TRBV20-1, the J gene TRBJ1-6; 7 bases match TRBD1. The trim removed 1 base at V and 9 bases at J, leaving 6 bases unmatched. The CDR3 sequence is 14 residues long. Germline assignment: CDR1 DFQATT and CDR2 SNEGSKA (reference sequence). CDR3 DNA: TGCAGTGCTAGAGCGGAGACAGGGAGTTCACCCCTCCACTTT. Its protein product is CSARAETGSSPLHF.

There are a few counts of this clonotype. The chain combines TRBV6-5 with TRBJ1-6; D is uncertain. V lost 2 bases and J lost 0, with 11 bases in between. This CDR3 spans 17 amino acids. The germline V gene encodes CDR1 MNHEY and CDR2 SVGAGI. This CDR3 is CASSYALRSSYNSPLHF. The CDR3 DNA follows: TGTGCCAGCAGTTACGCATTACGGAGCTCCTATAATTCACCCCTCCACTTT.

The sample holds many counts of this clonotype. CDR3 amino acids: CASSYMGGTTQYF. CDR3 DNA: TGTGCCAGCAGCTACATGGGAGGGACTACCCAGTACTTC. V is TRBV7-8 and J is TRBJ2-5; 7 nucleotides line up with TRBD2. Trimming cost V 4 bases and J 8 bases; bases outside gene matches: 7. There are 13 residues in the CDR3. Per the germline V gene, CDR1 is SGHVS and CDR2 is FQNEAQ.

This clonotype came up many times. This sequence joins TRBV7-2 and TRBJ2-2; possibly TRBD2 for D (5 bases). The germline V gene encodes CDR1 SGHTA and CDR2 FQGNSA. V was shortened by 3 bases and J by 0 bases, with 5 bases between the two germline ends. CDR3 length equals 14 residues. CDR3 protein: CASSFSANTGELFF. CDR3 coding DNA: TGTGCCAGCAGCTTTAGCGCGAACACCGGGGAGCTGTTTTTT.

This clonotype appeared many times. The V call is TRBV15, the J call TRBJ2-6, with no clear D. The germline V gene has CDR1 LNHNV and CDR2 YYDKDF (reference sequence). Trimming removed 0 bases from V and 0 bases from J, with 6 bases in between. The CDR3 runs 16 residues. The CDR3 bases are TGTGCCACCAGCAGAGAGCAGTTCTCTGGGGCCAACGTCCTGACTTTC. Translation: CATSREQFSGANVLTF. The full variable domain, completed using reference TRBV15 and TRBJ2-6, is DAMVIQNPRYQVTQFGKPVTLSCSQTLNHNVMYWYQQKSSQAPKLLFHYYDKDFNNEADTPDNFQSRRPNTSFCFLDIRSPGLGDTAMYLCATSREQFSGANVLTFGAGSRLTVL.

V usage is TRBV7-9 and J usage is TRBJ2-1, with a weak D call TRBD2 (7 bases). Trimming took off 5 bases at V and 2 bases at J, with 16 bases between the two ends. Germline V CDR1 and CDR2: SEHNR, FQNEAQ (reference sequence). The CDR3 is 16 residues long. CDR3 protein: CASSDGGLAAYNEQFF. For the CDR3, the DNA is TGTGCCAGCAGCGACGGGGGCCTAGCGGCCTACAATGAGCAGTTCTTC.

This rearrangement joins TRBV4-2 to TRBJ2-7, with 11 bases that match TRBD2. The germline gives CDR1 LGHNA, CDR2 YNFKEQ. J gave up 0 bases and V 0 bases, and 10 bases lay outside the gene matches. This CDR3 region has 19 residues. The CDR3 loop is CASSQEGLAGGVSSYEQYF. As DNA, the CDR3 is TGTGCCAGCAGCCAAGAGGGGCTAGCGGGGGGCGTTAGCTCCTACGAGCAGTACTTC.

The sample holds a few counts of this clonotype. V is TRBV4-2 and J is TRBJ2-1, with 7 bases lining up with TRBD2. V lost 0 bases and J lost 7; bases outside the gene matches: 12. The CDR3 totals 17 residues. Germline V gene data show CDR1 as LGHNA and CDR2 as YNFKEQ. The chain's CDR3 is CASSQDKIGGGGNEQFF. The CDR3 DNA reads as TGTGCCAGCAGCCAAGATAAAATTGGCGGGGGAGGGAATGAGCAGTTCTTC.

In this sample, this clonotype turned up many times. The chain links TRBV12-3 or TRBV12-4 to TRBJ2-3; 9 bases line up with TRBD1. This CDR3 contains 15 residues. V trimming: 6 bases; J trimming: 4 bases; junction bases outside the gene matches: 8. CDR3 coding DNA: TGTGCCAGCAGGCGATCCGGGACAGGGCCAGATACGCAGTATTTT. Translating it yields CASRRSGTGPDTQYF.

This clonotype occurred many times. The gene calls are TRBV7-8 and TRBJ1-2, with D possibly TRBD1 on 6 matching bases. This CDR3 comprises 14 residues. Germline V gives CDR1 SGHVS, CDR2 FQNEAQ. Trimming left V 1 base short and J 7 bases short, with 13 bases between. CDR3 loop: CASSLEGGTGGYTF. The CDR3 nucleotides read TGTGCCAGCAGCTTAGAAGGGGGTACCGGTGGCTACACCTTC. Full variable domain (missing parts from reference TRBV7-8 and TRBJ1-2): GAGVSQSPRYKVAKRGQDVALRCDPISGHVSLFWYQQALGQGPEFLTYFQNEAQLDKSGLPSDRFFAERPEGSVSTLKIQRTQQEDSAVYLCASSLEGGTGGYTFGSGTRLTVV.

This chain uses TRBV12-3 or TRBV12-4 with TRBJ2-2; a weak D match, TRBD1 (6 bases). This CDR3 has 15 amino acids. Trimming shortened V by 0 bases and J by 2 bases, and 7 bases separated the two germline ends. In DNA, the CDR3 is TGTGCCAGCAGTTTAGCGGGGGCCAACACCGGGGAGCTGTTTTTT. Translation gives CASSLAGANTGELFF.

This clonotype was detected only a few times. V and J are TRBV4-2 and TRBJ2-3, with D hard to call. Germline-derived CDR1 and CDR2 are LGHNA and YNFKEQ. The ends were cut back, 0 bases at V and 5 bases at J, with 9 bases in the middle. CDR3 length: 14 amino acids. CDR3 sequence reads: CASSQDLGRDTQYF. CDR3 DNA sequence: TGTGCCAGCAGCCAAGATCTTGGACGAGATACGCAGTATTTT.

This clonotype was found many times. The chain is built from TRBV7-8 and TRBJ2-4; unclear D gene. V lost 5 bases and J lost 1, with 12 bases in between. The CDR3 runs 15 residues. Germline lookup yields CDR1 SGHVS and CDR2 FQNEAQ. The CDR3 nucleotides are TGTGCCAGCAGCCTAGTCCCCGGGGCCAAAAACATTCAGTACTTC. It encodes CASSLVPGAKNIQYF.

This clonotype was found once. A much bigger clone sits one base away, suggesting this may be a read error. The rearrangement uses TRBV7-3 and TRBJ2-3; unclear D gene. Per germline, CDR1 SGHTA and CDR2 FQGTGA. The CDR3 loop spans 14 amino acids. CDR3 coding DNA: TGTGTCAGCAGCTTAACGCCCGGGTCAGATACGCAGTATTTT. Translating it yields CVSSLTPGSDTQYF.

The V and J genes are TRBV29-1 and TRBJ2-5; the match to TRBD2 covers 7 bases. The germline V gene encodes CDR1 SQVTM and CDR2 ANQGSEA. The CDR3 spans 13 residues. V dropped 6 bases and J dropped 5; count of bases not matched to a gene: 9. The CDR3 here is CSVGETSKETQYF. The CDR3 region has the DNA TGCAGCGTCGGCGAGACTAGCAAGGAGACCCAGTACTTC.

In its sample, this clonotype was seen many times. The V gene is TRBV7-2, the J gene TRBJ2-3; 8 bases fit TRBD2. The germline CDR1 and CDR2 sequences are SGHTA and FQGNSA. The CDR3 extends over 16 amino acids. Trimming took 5 bases from V and 0 from J; bases not matched to a gene: 7. CDR3 DNA sequence: TGTGCCAGCAGCGCCGAACTAGCGGCTAGCACAGATACGCAGTATTTT. It translates to CASSAELAASTDTQYF. Using reference TRBV7-2 and TRBJ2-3 for the parts outside the CDR3, the full variable domain is GAGVSQSPSNKVTEKGKDVELRCDPISGHTALYWYRQSLGQGLEFLIYFQGNSAPDKSGLPSDRFSAERTGGSVSTLTIQRTQQEDSAVYLCASSAELAASTDTQYFGPGTRLTVL.

The chain is built from TRBV7-2 and TRBJ1-2, with D possibly matching TRBD1 (6 bases). Trimming took off 5 bases at V and 3 bases at J, with 13 bases between the two ends. CDR3 length equals 14 residues. Germline-derived CDR1 and CDR2 are SGHTA and FQGNSA. Here the CDR3 DNA reads TGTGCCAGCAGCCGGGCAACAGGGTACTATGGCTACACCTTC. Translating it yields CASSRATGYYGYTF.

In its sample, this clonotype was seen a few times. V and J are TRBV28 and TRBJ2-7; a possible D gene is TRBD1 (5 bases). The CDR3 has 13 amino acids. The V gene's germline CDR1 is MDHEN and CDR2 SYDVKM. Trimming removed 6 bases at V and 2 bases at J, with 11 bases between. CDR3 in amino acids: CASSFRVPYEQYF. CDR3 DNA: TGTGCCAGCAGCTTCAGGGTTCCCTACGAGCAGTACTTC.